This entry lists 11 T cell receptor beta chains sequenced from one sample in a study of tumor-infiltrating lymphocytes in primary liver carcinoma. Blood RNA was derived from unsorted whole blood, and germline DNA was extracted too. Reverse transcription of roughly 470 ng total RNA with a constant-region primer produced TCR beta cDNA. ARM-PCR was slightly modified, and three nested multiplex PCR rounds with it gave rise to the TCR beta libraries. Amplification in the first two PCR rounds was performed using TRBV1-TRBV30 forward primers and a C-beta reverse primer for roughly 9 cycles each. In TCRdb, the multiplex PCR reads were re-called with MiXCR into one record per CDR3 protein. The sample holds about 320,000 distinct CDR3 sequences, approximately 60% seen once. Specimen: peripheral blood. The receptors derive from a man in his forties with primary liver carcinoma and hepatitis B virus infection.

As concerns this clonotype: At one boundary the junction diverges from the germline segment, which might be a read error. The rearrangement uses TRBV6-5 and TRBJ2-5, with 7 bases fitting TRBD2. Germline values: CDR1 MNHEY, CDR2 SVGAGI. The CDR3 has 13 amino acids. The CDR3 loop reads CANGYGLSGPVDF. The CDR3 DNA sequence: TGTGCCAACGGTTACGGTCTTAGCGGGCCGGTGGACTTC.

About this clonotype: Given a much more abundant clone one base away, this may be a read error. J is TRBJ1-2 and V is TRBV29-1, with D possibly being TRBD1 (6 bases). This CDR3 is built from 11 residues. From germline, CDR1 is SQVTM and CDR2 ANQGSEA. The CDR3 loop is CNVGRQDGYTF. CDR3 DNA: TGCAACGTTGGAAGACAGGATGGCTACACCTTC.

The rearrangement uses TRBV29-1 and TRBJ2-5; possibly TRBD2 for D (6 bases). The CDR3 covers 12 residues. Germline CDR1 SQVTM, CDR2 ANQGSEA. The V and J ends lost 7 bases and 4 bases respectively, with 13 bases between them. CDR3 sequence reads: CSASWRGETQYF. For the CDR3, the DNA is TGCAGCGCCTCGTGGAGGGGAGAGACCCAGTACTTC.

In this sample, this clonotype turned up a few times. This rearrangement joins TRBV30 to TRBJ2-1; 8 bases match TRBD2. This CDR3 has 13 residues. The germline V gene encodes CDR1 GTSNPN and CDR2 SVGIG (reference sequence). V shed 1 base, J shed 15 bases, and the junction held 11 bases outside the gene matches. CDR3 in amino acids: CAWSGNGRAEGFF. In DNA form, the CDR3 reads TGTGCCTGGAGTGGTAACGGGAGGGCCGAAGGGTTCTTC.

Points on this clonotype: One end of the junction is discordant with germline, which a read error may explain. CDR3 protein: CSDMTSDGETQYF. The CDR3, as DNA: TGTAGCGATATGACGTCTGACGGGGAGACCCAGTACTTC. This chain uses TRBV29-1 with TRBJ2-5; D may be TRBD2 (5 bases). The CDR3 runs 13 residues. CDR1 SQVTM and CDR2 ANQGSEA come from the germline V gene.

Worth noting for this clonotype: A much larger clonotype is one base distant, so this may be a read error. This rearrangement joins TRBV14 to TRBJ1-4, with D perhaps TRBD1 (5 bases). The CDR3 has 13 amino acids. Germline V CDR1 and CDR2: SGHDN, FVKESK. CDR3 amino acids: CVSSHHRGEKLFF. CDR3 DNA: TGTGTCAGCAGCCATCATAGGGGAGAAAAACTGTTTTTT.

Concerning this clonotype: An end of the junction does not agree with germline; a read error may underlie this. The chain carries TRBV11-2 and TRBJ2-1; 7 positions match TRBD2. This CDR3 spans 16 amino acids. Germline lookup yields CDR1 SGHAT and CDR2 FQNNGV. Written as DNA, the CDR3 is TGTGCCAGTAGCTTAGGTAGCGGGCAATTCGGGGGTGAGCTGTTCTTC. This gives the protein CASSLGSGQFGGELFF.

In its sample, this clonotype was seen a few times. The V call is TRBV5-4, the J call TRBJ2-5; D not resolved. Between the trimmed V and J ends, which lost 7 bases and 2 bases, there was a span of 6 bases. The CDR3 contains 11 residues. The germline CDR1 and CDR2 sequences are SGHNT and YYREEE (reference sequence). CDR3 protein: CASGRQETQYF. CDR3 coding DNA: TGTGCCAGCGGCCGTCAAGAGACCCAGTACTTC.

Worth noting for this clonotype: Mismatch with germline at one junction end may stem from a read error. The J gene is TRBJ1-1, the V gene TRBV29-1, with no clear D. The CDR3 loop spans 13 amino acids. The V gene's germline CDR1 is SQVTM and CDR2 ANQGSEA. The CDR3 here is CSVVARLNIETFF. CDR3 in DNA: TGCAGCGTTGTCGCGCGGCTAAACATTGAAACTTTCTTT. Variable domain in full (rest from reference TRBV29-1 and TRBJ1-1): SAVISQKPSRDICQRGTSLTIQCQVDSQVTMMFWYRQQPGQSLTLIATANQGSEATYESGFVIDKFPISRPNLTFSTLTVSNMSPEDSSIYLCSVVARLNIETFFGQGTRLTVV.

About this clonotype: A junction end diverges from the germline sequence, so it may reflect a read error. The CDR3 nucleotides are TGCAGAGTTAGGACCCGGAGGACCTTGGACACAGGGGAGCTGTTTTTT. Its protein product is CRVRTRRTLDTGELFF. V and J are TRBV29-1 and TRBJ2-2, with D perhaps assigned TRBD1 or TRBD2 (5 bases each). CDR1 and CDR2 from the germline V gene are SQVTM and ANQGSEA. The CDR3 runs to 16 residues.

V and J are TRBV11-2 and TRBJ2-4; 13 nucleotides align to TRBD2. The CDR3 spans 18 residues. Germline values: CDR1 SGHAT, CDR2 FQNNGV. V lost 1 base to trimming and J lost 2 bases; unmatched junction nucleotides: 5. CDR3 sequence (DNA): TGTGCCAGCAGCTTAGGCTTCGGGACTAGCGGGACCAAAAACATTCAGTACTTC. This translates into CASSLGFGTSGTKNIQYF. The variable domain in full, with the rest retrieved from reference TRBV11-2 and TRBJ2-4, is EAGVAQSPRYKIIEKRQSVAFWCNPISGHATLYWYQQILGQGPKLLIQFQNNGVVDDSQLPKDRFSAERLKGVDSTLKIQPAKLEDSAVYLCASSLGFGTSGTKNIQYFGAGTRLSVL.